Below are 17 T cell receptor beta chains sequenced from a single sample in a study of radiation and T cells in renal cell carcinoma. Clones were read by immunoSEQ multiplex PCR, and TCRdb kept only the in-frame ones, dropping some. Of 150,000 or so clones in the sample, over 75% were seen once. The time point denotes: baseline pretreatment blood. Treatment denoted: 15 Gy SBRT to primary tumor, nephrectomy 4 weeks later. Source: blood, taken from a patient whose treatment included radiotherapy and nephrectomy. Receptors originate from a woman aged 45-65 years with renal cell carcinoma.

The chain carries TRBV18 and TRBJ1-1; D gene uncertain. CDR3 length: 17 residues. From germline, CDR1 is KGHSH and CDR2 LQKENI. With 2 bases removed from V and 0 bases from J, the gap between germline ends came to 16 bases. CDR3 bases: TGTGCCAGCTCACCAGTGTTTGGAGGCACAGTGAACACTGAAGCTTTCTTT. Translated, it gives CASSPVFGGTVNTEAFF.

V is TRBV7-9 and J is TRBJ1-2; TRBD1 is a possible D gene (5 bases). The CDR3 consists of 16 residues. Trimming shortened V by 4 bases and J by 8 bases, and 23 bases separated the two germline ends. The germline gives CDR1 SEHNR, CDR2 FQNEAQ (reference sequence). The CDR3, as DNA: TGTGCCAGCAGCTCCATCCGGGACGGTGAAGGCAACGGCTACACCTTC. It codes for CASSSIRDGEGNGYTF.

J is TRBJ1-5 and V is TRBV6-6, with D perhaps matching TRBD1 (5 bases). Trimming stripped 3 bases from V and 6 bases from J, with 12 bases between. CDR1 MNHNY and CDR2 SVGAGI come from the germline V gene (reference sequence). This CDR3 has 14 residues. The CDR3 DNA is TGTGCCAGCAGTTATGGGGGGGTGGCTCAGCCCCAGCATTTT. This gives the protein CASSYGGVAQPQHF.

This rearrangement joins TRBV4-2 to TRBJ2-5; no reliable D call. The CDR3 length is 15 residues. The germline V and J ends were trimmed by 0 bases and 1 base, with 9 bases remaining between them. Germline CDR1 LGHNA, CDR2 YNFKEQ. The CDR3 sequence: CASSQELPFQETQYF. In nucleotides, the CDR3 is TGTGCCAGCAGCCAAGAACTACCTTTCCAAGAGACCCAGTACTTC.

The chain recombines TRBV19 with TRBJ1-1; the match to TRBD1 covers 11 bases. Germline-derived CDR1 and CDR2 are LNHDA and SQIVND (reference sequence). The length of the CDR3 is 16 residues. V was pared by 3 bases and J by 4 bases, with 7 bases of the junction left unmatched. The CDR3 sequence is CASSIFYGTGGTEAFF. CDR3 sequence (DNA): TGTGCCAGTAGTATCTTTTACGGGACAGGGGGCACTGAAGCTTTCTTT.

The genes are TRBV2 and TRBJ2-3; the D is unclear. Deletions cut 4 bases from V and 6 bases from J, with 11 bases between. CDR1 SNHLY and CDR2 FYNNEI come from the germline V gene. The CDR3 has 13 amino acids. This CDR3 reads CASSVPFRDTQYF. CDR3 coding DNA: TGTGCCAGCAGTGTTCCATTTAGGGATACGCAGTATTTT.

The CDR3: CASSLGGTSNEKLFF. Here the CDR3 DNA reads TGTGCCAGCAGCCTGGGCGGGACTTCAAATGAAAAACTGTTTTTT. J is TRBJ1-4 and V is TRBV11-2; a weak D match, TRBD1 (5 bases). V was clipped by 5 bases and J by 5 bases, with 15 bases between them. The length of the CDR3 is 15 residues. Germline V gene lookup returns CDR1 SGHAT and CDR2 FQNNGV.

This clone was found a few times. Relative to the germline gene, one junction end is altered; a read error may explain this. CDR3 amino acids: CASSQAGWDSRSGNTIYF. For the CDR3, the DNA is TGTGCCAGCAGTCAAGCCGGATGGGACAGCCGTTCTGGAAACACCATATATTTT. The V and J genes are TRBV6-1 and TRBJ1-3, with TRBD1 matching 7 bases. The CDR3 loop spans 18 amino acids. Germline lookup yields CDR1 MNHNS and CDR2 SASEGT.

This chain uses TRBV11-2 with TRBJ2-5; D might be TRBD1 or TRBD2, each matching 5 bases. Germline values: CDR1 SGHAT, CDR2 FQNNGV. Trimming shortened V by 0 bases and J by 1 base, and 6 bases separated the two germline ends. This CDR3 region has 14 residues. The CDR3 protein is CASSLERGQETQYF. CDR3 nucleotide sequence: TGTGCCAGCAGCTTAGAGAGGGGCCAAGAGACCCAGTACTTC.

This chain uses TRBV10-3 with TRBJ2-1, with 15 bases identical to TRBD2. The V gene's germline CDR1 is ENHRY and CDR2 SYGVKD. The CDR3 totals 18 residues. With 7 bases clipped from V and 0 bases from J, the junction kept 7 bases outside the gene matches. CDR3 sequence (DNA): TGTGCCATCAAAATGGGACTAGCGGGGGGTGGCTCCTACAATGAGCAGTTCTTC. This sequence encodes CAIKMGLAGGGSYNEQFF.

This chain uses TRBV5-1 with TRBJ2-5; 9 bases map to TRBD2. The J segment lost 5 bases and the V segment lost 3 bases, leaving 8 bases of the junction unmatched. This CDR3 spans 15 amino acids. Germline CDR1 reads SGHRS; CDR2 reads YFSETQ. CDR3 nucleotide sequence: TGCGCCAGCAGCTCAGATGGGACTAGCCCGGAGACCCAGTACTTC. This codes for CASSSDGTSPETQYF.

This sequence joins TRBV5-4 and TRBJ1-2; no clear D. Between the trimmed V and J ends, which lost 3 bases and 4 bases, there was a span of 13 bases. This CDR3 has 14 amino acids. Germline V gene sequence: CDR1 SGHNT, CDR2 YYREEE (reference sequence). The CDR3 here is CASSSPPGGYGYTF. The CDR3 nucleotides read TGTGCCAGCAGCTCCCCCCCAGGCGGCTATGGCTACACCTTC.

This clone came up once. The J gene is TRBJ1-1, the V gene TRBV19, with a tentative D call TRBD1 (5 bases). The CDR3 runs to 14 residues. From germline, CDR1 is LNHDA and CDR2 SQIVND (reference sequence). V shed 6 bases and J shed 5 bases, with 16 bases lying between them. The CDR3 sequence is CASSKGSFETEAFF. The CDR3 nucleotides read TGTGCCAGTAGCAAGGGGTCTTTTGAGACTGAAGCTTTCTTT.

V usage is TRBV9 and J usage is TRBJ2-1, with D possibly being TRBD1 or TRBD2 (5 bases each). CDR1 and CDR2 from the germline V gene are SGDLS and YYNGEE. Between the trimmed V and J ends, which lost 3 bases and 4 bases, there was a span of 11 bases. The CDR3 has 14 residues. The chain's CDR3 is CASSAGTYYNEQFF. The CDR3 DNA follows: TGTGCCAGCAGCGCCGGGACCTATTACAATGAGCAGTTCTTC.

CDR3 coding DNA: TGCGCCAGCAGCCGAGGCTCGTTGCGTAACAATGAGCAGTTCTTC. Translation gives CASSRGSLRNNEQFF. The J gene is TRBJ2-1, the V gene TRBV4-3, with D uncertain. CDR3 length equals 15 residues. Germline CDR1 is LGHNA and CDR2 is YSLEER. V was trimmed by 4 bases and J by 5 bases, leaving 15 bases between them.

The table lists this clone with a count of one. The chain has TRBV29-1 and TRBJ2-7; a weak D match, TRBD2 (5 bases). Germline V gene sequence: CDR1 SQVTM, CDR2 ANQGSEA. Trimming left V 3 bases short and J 9 bases short, with 12 bases between. The CDR3 runs to 11 residues. CDR3 in amino acids: CSVELLGVQYF. The CDR3 DNA sequence: TGCAGCGTTGAGCTTCTGGGAGTGCAGTACTTC.

V is TRBV19 and J is TRBJ2-7, with D tentatively TRBD1 (5 bases). Germline CDR1 reads LNHDA; CDR2 reads SQIVND (reference sequence). V was clipped by 6 bases and J by 0 bases, with 12 bases between them. CDR3 length equals 14 residues. The CDR3 nucleotides read TGTGCCAGTAGCCATAGACAGCCCTCCTACGAGCAGTACTTC. Amino acids: CASSHRQPSYEQYF.